One sample yielded the 19 T cell receptor beta chains listed below, sequenced in a study of blood T cell repertoires in COVID-19. Measured with immunoSEQ multiplex PCR; TCRdb has only the in-frame clones, and not every one. The sample has under 150,000 clones, roughly four fifths seen once. The source material was PBMCs or T cells enriched from blood (not recorded which). The receptor source for this set is a man aged 25 to 40 who had recovered from COVID-19.

The V call is TRBV3-1 (or the pseudogene TRBV3-2), the J call TRBJ2-7, with 7 nucleotides matching TRBD2. CDR1 LGHDT and CDR2 YNNKEL come from the germline V gene (reference sequence). CDR3 length: 16 amino acids. The V segment lost 0 bases and the J segment 0 bases; nucleotides outside the gene matches: 5. The CDR3 protein is CASSQDRDYPSYEQYF. In nucleotides, the CDR3 is TGTGCCAGCAGCCAAGACCGGGACTACCCCTCCTACGAGCAGTACTTC.

The rearrangement uses TRBV5-1 and TRBJ1-2; D might be TRBD1 (6 bases). Trimming stripped 0 bases from V and 2 bases from J, with 14 bases between. This CDR3 region has 16 residues. The V gene's germline CDR1 is SGHRS and CDR2 YFSETQ. DNA for the CDR3: TGCGCCAGCAGCTTGGACACAAACACAGGGAACTATGGCTACACCTTC. It encodes CASSLDTNTGNYGYTF.

The chain combines TRBV10-3 with TRBJ1-4; unclear D gene. The CDR3 totals 13 residues. V was shortened by 0 bases and J by 8 bases, with 7 bases between the two germline ends. The V gene's germline CDR1 is ENHRY and CDR2 SYGVKD. CDR3 sequence (DNA): TGTGCCATCAGTGAGTCGACTGGGGAAAAACTGTTTTTT. Protein product: CAISESTGEKLFF.

The chain employs TRBV28 and TRBJ2-7, with TRBD1 as a possible D gene (6 bases). This CDR3 has 14 amino acids. Germline V gene lookup returns CDR1 MDHEN and CDR2 SYDVKM. V lost 5 bases and J lost 0, with 11 bases in between. The CDR3 region has the DNA TGTGCCAGCAGTCCGATACAGGGCTCCTACGAGCAGTACGTC. The encoded protein is CASSPIQGSYEQYV.

This clone was seen only a few times. J is TRBJ2-3 and V is TRBV6-6, with 8 nucleotides matching TRBD1. The CDR3 has 15 residues. The germline V gene has CDR1 MNHNY and CDR2 SVGAGI (reference sequence). With V trimmed by 5 bases and J by 2 bases, 6 bases remained unmatched. CDR3 in amino acids: CASSIRDRTTDTQYF. In DNA form, the CDR3 reads TGTGCCAGCAGTATCCGGGACAGGACCACAGATACGCAGTATTTT.

This clone has more than one count but fewer than ten. J is TRBJ1-2 and V is TRBV4-1, with 9 bases aligning to TRBD1. The CDR3 is 15 residues long. V lost 4 bases to trimming and J lost 6 bases; unmatched junction nucleotides: 9. Germline V lookup: CDR1 MGHRA, CDR2 YSYEKL. The CDR3 sequence: CASSLSYGTGNGYTF. The CDR3 DNA is TGCGCCAGCAGCCTTAGTTACGGGACAGGGAATGGCTACACCTTC.

The CDR3 DNA follows: TGTGCCTGGAGCGAGCAAGAAAGTCGAGCTTTCTTT. Its protein is CAWSEQESRAFF. The chain has TRBV30 and TRBJ1-1; D not resolved. With 3 bases removed from V and 10 bases from J, the gap between germline ends came to 15 bases. This CDR3 contains 12 residues. Germline V gene data show CDR1 as GTSNPN and CDR2 as SVGIG (reference sequence).

V usage is TRBV28 and J usage is TRBJ1-2, with D perhaps matching TRBD1 (6 bases). V was pared by 6 bases and J by 2 bases, with 13 bases between. Germline V gives CDR1 MDHEN, CDR2 SYDVKM. The CDR3 sequence is 14 residues long. The CDR3, as DNA: TGTGCCAGCAGCTCCAGGGGATCGAACTATGGCTACACCTTC. Its translation is CASSSRGSNYGYTF.

This rearrangement joins TRBV5-1 to TRBJ1-6; D is ambiguous. V shed 5 bases and J shed 13 bases, with 16 bases lying between them. This CDR3 is 13 amino acids long. Germline V gene sequence: CDR1 SGHRS, CDR2 YFSETQ. In DNA form, the CDR3 reads TGCGCCAGCAGAGTTCAAGGGAGAGACCCCCTCCACTTT. As protein: CASRVQGRDPLHF. The full variable domain, its missing parts supplied by reference TRBV5-1 and TRBJ1-6, is KAGVTQTPRYLIKTRGQQVTLSCSPISGHRSVSWYQQTPGQGLQFLFEYFSETQRNKGNFPGRFSGRQFSNSRSEMNVSTLELGDSALYLCASRVQGRDPLHFGNGTRLTVT.

The CDR3 sequence is CASSRGNTGELFF. CDR3 in DNA: TGTGCCAGTAGCAGGGGGAACACCGGGGAGCTGTTTTTT. The chain recombines TRBV19 with TRBJ2-2; TRBD1 might be the D (6 bases). Germline V CDR1 and CDR2: LNHDA, SQIVND (reference sequence). V was pared by 6 bases and J by 1 base, with 6 bases between. The CDR3 has 13 amino acids.

This clone was seen a handful of times. CDR3 nucleotides: TGTGCCAGCAGTGGGTTCCAGTACGAAGCTTTCTTT. This sequence encodes CASSGFQYEAFF. The chain links TRBV2 to TRBJ1-1; D not resolved. Germline V CDR1 and CDR2: SNHLY, FYNNEI. V was shortened by 4 bases and J by 8 bases, with 11 bases between the two germline ends. The CDR3 runs 12 residues. Based on the CDR3 plus reference TRBV2 and TRBJ1-1, the full variable domain is EPEVTQTPSHQVTQMGQEVILRCVPISNHLYFYWYRQILGQKVEFLVSFYNNEISEKSEIFDDQFSVERPDGSNFTLKIRSTKLEDSAMYFCASSGFQYEAFFGQGTRLTVV.

CDR3: CASSFPDGYTF. DNA for the CDR3: TGTGCCAGCAGTTTCCCCGATGGCTACACCTTC. The chain uses TRBV28 and TRBJ1-2; unclear D gene. The V gene's germline CDR1 is MDHEN and CDR2 SYDVKM. Trimming cost V 3 bases and J 6 bases, with 5 bases left between them. This CDR3 region has 11 residues.

This chain connects TRBV12-5 to TRBJ1-1; weak D call: TRBD1 (5 bases). The CDR3 covers 15 residues. Trimming removed 0 bases at V and 2 bases at J, with 10 bases between. Germline V gene lookup returns CDR1 LGHNT and CDR2 FRNRAP. CDR3 nucleotides: TGTGCTAGTGGTTTGGTACGGGGGGGAAACACTGAAGCTTTCTTT. Translation: CASGLVRGGNTEAFF.

V gene TRBV4-2 combines with J gene TRBJ2-1; 8 nucleotides agree with TRBD2. CDR1 is LGHNA and CDR2 is YNFKEQ in the germline V gene. There are 14 residues in the CDR3. The V segment lost 0 bases and the J segment 13 bases; nucleotides outside the gene matches: 8. The CDR3 sequence is CASSQEGAGAEQFF. DNA for the CDR3: TGTGCCAGCAGCCAAGAAGGAGCGGGAGCGGAACAGTTCTTC.

This chain links TRBV6-5 with TRBJ1-2; TRBD1 matches at 8 bases. Germline values: CDR1 MNHEY, CDR2 SVGAGI. The CDR3 has 14 amino acids. With V trimmed by 2 bases and J by 4 bases, 3 bases remained unmatched. The DNA of the CDR3 is TGTGCCAGCAGTTACCGACAGGGGCTCTATGGCTACACCTTC. This codes for CASSYRQGLYGYTF.

The chain couples TRBV5-6 to TRBJ2-7; 8 positions agree with TRBD1. Germline-derived CDR1 and CDR2 are SGHDT and YYEEEE. The CDR3 is 15 residues long. V lost 2 bases and J lost 3; bases outside the gene matches: 7. CDR3 nucleotides: TGTGCCAGCAGCTTACCGGGACAGGAACGCTACGAGCAGTACGTC. Amino acids: CASSLPGQERYEQYV.

The gene calls are TRBV18 and TRBJ1-1; 7 bases align to TRBD1. Per germline, CDR1 KGHSH and CDR2 LQKENI. The CDR3 length is 16 residues. Trimming took 7 bases from V and 0 from J; bases not matched to a gene: 11. The CDR3 reads CASFRQGASLNTEAFF. The CDR3 region has the DNA TGTGCCAGCTTCCGACAGGGTGCGTCGCTGAACACTGAAGCTTTCTTT.

A single count supports this clone. V and J are TRBV5-1 and TRBJ2-3; maybe TRBD1 (6 bases). Germline CDR1 and CDR2: SGHRS and YFSETQ. V was clipped by 0 bases and J by 5 bases, with 7 bases between them. The CDR3 is 13 amino acids. This CDR3 reads CASSLAGEDTQYF. As DNA, the CDR3 is TGCGCCAGCAGCTTGGCAGGGGAAGATACGCAGTATTTT.

This sequence joins TRBV7-9 and TRBJ1-6; TRBD1 matches 7 bases. This CDR3 is built from 14 residues. V dropped 5 bases and J dropped 5; count of bases not matched to a gene: 3. Germline values: CDR1 SEHNR, CDR2 FQNEAQ (reference sequence). This CDR3 reads CASSGDSDNSPLHF. CDR3 DNA: TGTGCCAGCAGCGGGGACAGCGATAATTCACCCCTCCACTTT. Full variable domain (rest looked up from reference TRBV7-9 and TRBJ1-6): DTGVSQNPRHKITKRGQNVTFRCDPISEHNRLYWYRQTLGQGPEFLTYFQNEAQLEKSRLLSDRFSAERPKGSFSTLEIQRTEQGDSAMYLCASSGDSDNSPLHFGNGTRLTVT.